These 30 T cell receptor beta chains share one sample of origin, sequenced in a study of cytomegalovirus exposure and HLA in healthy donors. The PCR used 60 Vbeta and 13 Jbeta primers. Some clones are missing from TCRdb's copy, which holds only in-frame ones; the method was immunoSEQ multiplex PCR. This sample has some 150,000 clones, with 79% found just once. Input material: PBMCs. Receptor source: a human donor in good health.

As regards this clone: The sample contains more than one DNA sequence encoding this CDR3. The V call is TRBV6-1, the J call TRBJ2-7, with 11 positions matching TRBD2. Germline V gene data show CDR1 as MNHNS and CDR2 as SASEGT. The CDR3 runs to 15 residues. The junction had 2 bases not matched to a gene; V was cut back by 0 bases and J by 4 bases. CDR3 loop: CASSEATSGGYEQYF. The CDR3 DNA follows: TGTGCCAGCAGTGAAGCTACTAGCGGGGGATACGAGCAGTACTTC.

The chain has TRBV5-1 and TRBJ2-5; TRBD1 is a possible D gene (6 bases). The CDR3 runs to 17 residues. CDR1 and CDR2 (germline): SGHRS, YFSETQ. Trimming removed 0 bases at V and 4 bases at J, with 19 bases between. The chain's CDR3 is CASSLVGAQKASETQYF. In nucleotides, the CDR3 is TGCGCCAGCAGCTTGGTGGGGGCGCAAAAGGCCTCAGAGACCCAGTACTTC. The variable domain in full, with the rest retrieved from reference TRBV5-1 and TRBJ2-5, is KAGVTQTPRYLIKTRGQQVTLSCSPISGHRSVSWYQQTPGQGLQFLFEYFSETQRNKGNFPGRFSGRQFSNSRSEMNVSTLELGDSALYLCASSLVGAQKASETQYFGPGTRLLVL.

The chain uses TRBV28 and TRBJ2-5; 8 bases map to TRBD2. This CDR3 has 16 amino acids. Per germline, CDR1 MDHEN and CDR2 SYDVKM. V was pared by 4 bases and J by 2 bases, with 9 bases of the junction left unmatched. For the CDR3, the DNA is TGTGCCAGCAGTTCGGCTAGCGGGCCTCCTCAAGAGACCCAGTACTTC. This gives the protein CASSSASGPPQETQYF. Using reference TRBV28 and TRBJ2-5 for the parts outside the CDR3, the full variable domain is DVKVTQSSRYLVKRTGEKVFLECVQDMDHENMFWYRQDPGLGLRLIYFSYDVKMKEKGDIPEGYSVSREKKERFSLILESASTNQTSMYLCASSSASGPPQETQYFGPGTRLLVL.

CDR3 nucleotides: TGCAGCGTTGGGGAGGGGATGACCGGGGAGCTGTTTTTT. Amino acids: CSVGEGMTGELFF. The V call is TRBV29-1, the J call TRBJ2-2, with 7 bases identical to TRBD2. The CDR3 covers 13 residues. Germline assignment: CDR1 SQVTM and CDR2 ANQGSEA. Trimming removed 4 bases from V and 5 bases from J; junction bases left unmatched: 4.

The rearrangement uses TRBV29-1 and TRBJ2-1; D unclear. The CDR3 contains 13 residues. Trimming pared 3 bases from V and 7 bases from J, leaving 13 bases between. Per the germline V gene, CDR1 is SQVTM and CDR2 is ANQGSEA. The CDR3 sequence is CSVEVSSRNEQFF. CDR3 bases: TGCAGCGTTGAGGTTTCTAGTAGGAATGAGCAGTTCTTC.

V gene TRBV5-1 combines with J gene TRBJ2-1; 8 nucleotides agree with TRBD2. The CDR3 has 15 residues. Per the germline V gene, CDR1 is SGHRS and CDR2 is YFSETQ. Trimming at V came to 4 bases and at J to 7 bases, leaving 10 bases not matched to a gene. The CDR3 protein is CASSPETGGVNEQFF. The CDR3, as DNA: TGCGCCAGCAGCCCCGAGACGGGGGGGGTGAATGAGCAGTTCTTC. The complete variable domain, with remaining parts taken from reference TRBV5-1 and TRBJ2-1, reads KAGVTQTPRYLIKTRGQQVTLSCSPISGHRSVSWYQQTPGQGLQFLFEYFSETQRNKGNFPGRFSGRQFSNSRSEMNVSTLELGDSALYLCASSPETGGVNEQFFGPGTRLTVL.

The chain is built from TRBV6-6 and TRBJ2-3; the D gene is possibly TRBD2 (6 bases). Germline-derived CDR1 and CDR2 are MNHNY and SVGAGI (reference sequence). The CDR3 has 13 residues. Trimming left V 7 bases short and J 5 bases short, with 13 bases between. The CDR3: CASTSGLLDTQYF. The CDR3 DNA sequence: TGTGCCAGCACCTCAGGACTACTAGATACGCAGTATTTT.

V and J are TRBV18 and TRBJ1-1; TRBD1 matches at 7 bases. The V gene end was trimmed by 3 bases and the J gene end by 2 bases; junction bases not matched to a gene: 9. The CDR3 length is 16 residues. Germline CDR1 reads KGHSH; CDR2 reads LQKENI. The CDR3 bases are TGTGCCAGCTCACCGCTCCGACAGGGTGAAAACACTGAAGCTTTCTTT. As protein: CASSPLRQGENTEAFF.

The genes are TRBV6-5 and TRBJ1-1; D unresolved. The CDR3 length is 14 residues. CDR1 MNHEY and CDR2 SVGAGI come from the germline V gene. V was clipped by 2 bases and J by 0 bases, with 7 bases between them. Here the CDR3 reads CASSYGQLNTEAFF. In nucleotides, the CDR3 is TGTGCCAGCAGTTACGGGCAGTTGAACACTGAAGCTTTCTTT.

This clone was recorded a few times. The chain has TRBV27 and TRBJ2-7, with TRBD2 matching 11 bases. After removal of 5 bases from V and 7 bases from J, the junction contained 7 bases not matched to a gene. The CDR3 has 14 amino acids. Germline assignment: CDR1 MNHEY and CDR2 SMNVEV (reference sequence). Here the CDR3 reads CASSKLAGAGEQYF. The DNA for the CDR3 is TGTGCCAGCAGTAAACTAGCGGGAGCGGGGGAGCAGTACTTC.

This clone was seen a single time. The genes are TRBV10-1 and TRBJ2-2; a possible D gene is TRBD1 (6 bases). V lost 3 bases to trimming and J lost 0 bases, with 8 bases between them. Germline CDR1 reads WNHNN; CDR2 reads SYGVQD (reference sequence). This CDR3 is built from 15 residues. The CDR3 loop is CASSEGQTNTGELFF. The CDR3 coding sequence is TGCGCCAGCAGTGAAGGACAGACGAACACCGGGGAGCTGTTTTTT.

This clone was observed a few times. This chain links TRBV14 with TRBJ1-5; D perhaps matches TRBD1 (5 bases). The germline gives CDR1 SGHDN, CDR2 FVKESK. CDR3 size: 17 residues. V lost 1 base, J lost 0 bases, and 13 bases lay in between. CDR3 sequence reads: CASSQGGGSYSNQPQHF. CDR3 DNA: TGTGCCAGCAGCCAAGGTGGGGGGAGCTATAGCAATCAGCCCCAGCATTTT.

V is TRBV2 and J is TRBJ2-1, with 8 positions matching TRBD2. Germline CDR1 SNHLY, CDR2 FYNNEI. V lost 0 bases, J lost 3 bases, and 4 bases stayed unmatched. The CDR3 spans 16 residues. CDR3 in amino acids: CASSEARLAGYNEQFF. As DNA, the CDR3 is TGTGCCAGCAGTGAAGCGCGTCTAGCGGGCTACAATGAGCAGTTCTTC. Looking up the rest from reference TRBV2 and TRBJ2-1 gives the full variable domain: EPEVTQTPSHQVTQMGQEVILRCVPISNHLYFYWYRQILGQKVEFLVSFYNNEISEKSEIFDDQFSVERPDGSNFTLKIRSTKLEDSAMYFCASSEARLAGYNEQFFGPGTRLTVL.

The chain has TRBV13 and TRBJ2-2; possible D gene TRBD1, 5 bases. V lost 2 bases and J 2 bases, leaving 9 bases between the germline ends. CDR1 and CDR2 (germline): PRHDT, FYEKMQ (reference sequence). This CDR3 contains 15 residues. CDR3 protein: CASSLTGDNTGELFF. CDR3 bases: TGTGCCAGCAGCTTAACAGGCGACAACACCGGGGAGCTGTTTTTT.

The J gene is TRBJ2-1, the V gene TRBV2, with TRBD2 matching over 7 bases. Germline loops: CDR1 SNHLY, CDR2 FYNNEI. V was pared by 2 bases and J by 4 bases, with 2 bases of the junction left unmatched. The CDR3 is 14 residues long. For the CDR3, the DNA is TGTGCCAGCAGTGAACTAGCGGAGTACAATGAGCAGTTCTTC. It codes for CASSELAEYNEQFF.

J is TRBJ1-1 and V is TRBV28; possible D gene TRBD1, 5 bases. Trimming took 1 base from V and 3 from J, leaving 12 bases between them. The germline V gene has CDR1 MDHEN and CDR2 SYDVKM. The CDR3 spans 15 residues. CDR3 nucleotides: TGTGCCAGCAGTTTATCCGGGGCGGGGTACACTGAAGCTTTCTTT. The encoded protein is CASSLSGAGYTEAFF. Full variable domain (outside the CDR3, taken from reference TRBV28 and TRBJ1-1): DVKVTQSSRYLVKRTGEKVFLECVQDMDHENMFWYRQDPGLGLRLIYFSYDVKMKEKGDIPEGYSVSREKKERFSLILESASTNQTSMYLCASSLSGAGYTEAFFGQGTRLTVV.

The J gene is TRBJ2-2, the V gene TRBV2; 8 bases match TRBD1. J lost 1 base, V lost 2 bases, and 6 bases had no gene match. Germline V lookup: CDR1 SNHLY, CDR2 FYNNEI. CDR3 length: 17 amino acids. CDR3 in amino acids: CASSERKGQGNTGELFF. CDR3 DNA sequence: TGTGCCAGCAGTGAAAGGAAAGGACAGGGGAACACCGGGGAGCTGTTTTTT.

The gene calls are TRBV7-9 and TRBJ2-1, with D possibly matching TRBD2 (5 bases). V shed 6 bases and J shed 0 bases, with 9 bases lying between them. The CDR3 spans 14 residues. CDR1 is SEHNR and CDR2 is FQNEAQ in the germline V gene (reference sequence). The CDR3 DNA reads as TGTGCCAGCAGGCGGGCGGGCTCCTACAATGAGCAGTTCTTC. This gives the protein CASRRAGSYNEQFF.

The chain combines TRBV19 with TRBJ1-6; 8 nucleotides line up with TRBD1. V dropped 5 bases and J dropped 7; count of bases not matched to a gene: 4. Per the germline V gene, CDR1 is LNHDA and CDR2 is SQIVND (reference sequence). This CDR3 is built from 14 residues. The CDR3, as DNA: TGTGCCAGTAGTGACAGGGGAGAAAATTCACCCCTCCACTTT. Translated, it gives CASSDRGENSPLHF.

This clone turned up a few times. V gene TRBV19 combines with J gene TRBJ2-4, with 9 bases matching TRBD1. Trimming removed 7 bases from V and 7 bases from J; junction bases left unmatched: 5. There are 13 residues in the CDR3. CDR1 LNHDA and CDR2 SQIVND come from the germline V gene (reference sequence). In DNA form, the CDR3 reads TGTGCCAGTATTGGGACAGGGTGGAACATTCAGTACTTC. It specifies CASIGTGWNIQYF.

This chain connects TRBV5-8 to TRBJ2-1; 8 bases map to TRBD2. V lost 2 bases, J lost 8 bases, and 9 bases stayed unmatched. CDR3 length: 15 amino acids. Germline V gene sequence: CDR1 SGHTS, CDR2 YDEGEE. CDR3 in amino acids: CASSFPGLVFDEQFF. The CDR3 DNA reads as TGTGCCAGCAGCTTTCCGGGACTAGTATTCGATGAGCAGTTCTTC. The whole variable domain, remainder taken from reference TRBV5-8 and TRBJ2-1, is EAGVTQSPTHLIKTRGQQATLRCSPISGHTSVYWYQQALGLGLQFLLWYDEGEERNRGNFPPRFSGRQFPNYSSELNVNALELEDSALYLCASSFPGLVFDEQFFGPGTRLTVL.

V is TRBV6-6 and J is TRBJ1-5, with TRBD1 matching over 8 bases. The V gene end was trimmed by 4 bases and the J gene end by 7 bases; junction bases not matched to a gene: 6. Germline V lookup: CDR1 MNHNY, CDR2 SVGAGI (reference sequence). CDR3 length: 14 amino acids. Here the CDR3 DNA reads TGTGCCAGCAGTTTCAGGGGGCAAAGACAGCCCCAGCATTTT. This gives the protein CASSFRGQRQPQHF.

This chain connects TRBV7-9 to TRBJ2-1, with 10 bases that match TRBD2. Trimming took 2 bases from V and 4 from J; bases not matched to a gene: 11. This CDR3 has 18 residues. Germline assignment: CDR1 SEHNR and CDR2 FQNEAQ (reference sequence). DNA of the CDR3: TGTGCCAGCAGCTTAAGAGGACGTAGCGGGGGGAAGTACAATGAGCAGTTCTTC. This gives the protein CASSLRGRSGGKYNEQFF.

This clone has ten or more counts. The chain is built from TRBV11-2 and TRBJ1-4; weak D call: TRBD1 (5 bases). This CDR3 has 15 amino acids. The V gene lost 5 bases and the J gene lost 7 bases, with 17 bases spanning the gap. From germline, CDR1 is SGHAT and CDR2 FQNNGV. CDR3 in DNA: TGTGCCAGCAGCCTTTTGGGCGGGGCGGGTGAAAAACTGTTTTTT. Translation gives CASSLLGGAGEKLFF.

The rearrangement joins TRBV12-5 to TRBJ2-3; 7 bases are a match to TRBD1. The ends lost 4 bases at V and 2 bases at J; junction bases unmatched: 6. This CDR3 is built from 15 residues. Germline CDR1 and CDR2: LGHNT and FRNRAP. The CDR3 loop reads CASGSGQTPTDTQYF. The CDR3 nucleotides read TGTGCTAGTGGTTCGGGACAGACCCCCACAGATACGCAGTATTTT.

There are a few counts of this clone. CDR3 nucleotides: TGCGCCAGCAGCTTGTCAGGGCGCGGAAACACCATATATTTT. Translation: CASSLSGRGNTIYF. V and J are TRBV5-1 and TRBJ1-3, with TRBD1 as a possible D gene (5 bases). Germline V lookup: CDR1 SGHRS, CDR2 YFSETQ. The CDR3 contains 14 residues. V dropped 1 base and J dropped 4 bases, with 9 bases sitting between them.

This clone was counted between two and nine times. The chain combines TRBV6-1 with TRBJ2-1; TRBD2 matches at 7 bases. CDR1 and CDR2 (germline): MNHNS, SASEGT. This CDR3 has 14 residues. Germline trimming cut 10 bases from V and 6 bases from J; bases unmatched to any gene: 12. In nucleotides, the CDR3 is TGTGCCACCGAGGGGCTAGCGGTCGTCAATGAGCAGTTCTTC. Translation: CATEGLAVVNEQFF.

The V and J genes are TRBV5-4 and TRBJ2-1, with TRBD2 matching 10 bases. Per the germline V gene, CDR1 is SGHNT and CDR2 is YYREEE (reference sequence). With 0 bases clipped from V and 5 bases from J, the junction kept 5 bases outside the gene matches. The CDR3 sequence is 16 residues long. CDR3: CASSLVRLAGDNEQFF. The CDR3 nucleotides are TGTGCCAGCAGCTTGGTTCGGCTAGCGGGAGACAATGAGCAGTTCTTC. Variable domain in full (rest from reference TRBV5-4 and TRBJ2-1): ETGVTQSPTHLIKTRGQQVTLRCSSQSGHNTVSWYQQALGQGPQFIFQYYREEENGRGNFPPRFSGLQFPNYSSELNVNALELDDSALYLCASSLVRLAGDNEQFFGPGTRLTVL.

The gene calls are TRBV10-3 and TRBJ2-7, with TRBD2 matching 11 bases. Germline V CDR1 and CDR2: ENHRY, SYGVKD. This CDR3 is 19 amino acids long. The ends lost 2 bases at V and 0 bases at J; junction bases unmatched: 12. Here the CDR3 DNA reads TGTGCCATCAGTGAGACGGCTAGCGGGGGGTGGTCGGGCTCCTACGAGCAGTACTTC. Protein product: CAISETASGGWSGSYEQYF.

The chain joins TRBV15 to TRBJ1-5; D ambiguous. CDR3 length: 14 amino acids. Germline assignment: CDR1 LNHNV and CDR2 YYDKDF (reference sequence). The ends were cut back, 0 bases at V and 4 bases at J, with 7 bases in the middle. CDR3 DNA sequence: TGTGCCACCAGCAGAGATACAGAAAATCAGCCCCAGCATTTT. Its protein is CATSRDTENQPQHF.